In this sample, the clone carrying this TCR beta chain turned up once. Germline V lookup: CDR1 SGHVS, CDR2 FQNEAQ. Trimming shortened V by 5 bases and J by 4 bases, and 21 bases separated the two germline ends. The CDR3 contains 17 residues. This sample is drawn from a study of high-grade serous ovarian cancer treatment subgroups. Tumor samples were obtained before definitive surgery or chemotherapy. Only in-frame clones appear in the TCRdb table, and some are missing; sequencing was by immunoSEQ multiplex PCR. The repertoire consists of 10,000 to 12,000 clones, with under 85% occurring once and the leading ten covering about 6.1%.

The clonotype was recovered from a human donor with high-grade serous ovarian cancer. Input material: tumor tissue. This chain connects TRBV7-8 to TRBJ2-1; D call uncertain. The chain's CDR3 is CASSPHVPVPPYNEQFF. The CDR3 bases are TGTGCCAGCAGCCCCCACGTACCAGTCCCCCCTTACAATGAGCAGTTCTTC.